This T cell receptor beta chain comes out of a study of T cells in Graves' hyperthyroidism and ophthalmopathy. Study-level findings and limits: Blood also held most thyroid clonotypes expanded beyond 0.001.

Ophthalmopathy in the patients scored at least 3 on Clinical Activity Score and at least 4 on NOSPECS grade, lasting under 3 months. Criteria for exclusion of patients were uncontrolled infection, other autoimmune disease, pregnancy or lactation. The table lists this clonotype with many counts. What it binds is not known. From RNA transcripts, TCR beta CDR3 regions were amplified. The primer set for the first-round RT-PCR of the TCR CDR3 was HTBI. TCRdb itself ran the multiplex PCR reads through MiXCR, one entry per CDR3 protein. Among about 640,000 distinct CDR3 sequences listed, about 14% were seen once. Trimming pared 0 bases from V and 2 bases from J, leaving 18 bases between. Germline V CDR1 and CDR2: SGHTS, YDEGEE. CDR3 length equals 17 residues.

Sequencing was done on a sample of blood. The chain carries TRBV5-8 and TRBJ2-7, with D maybe TRBD2 (5 bases). The source is a woman aged 45-59 years with Graves' ophthalmopathy. CDR3 amino acids: CASSLGLATRIPYEQYF. The CDR3 nucleotides read TGTGCCAGCAGCTTGGGGTTGGCTACTAGAATCCCCTACGAGCAGTACTTC.